The count of the clone carrying this TCR beta chain is one. The junction shows a germline mismatch at one end, possibly a read error. Out of unsorted whole blood came the blood RNA, and germline DNA was extracted as well. This entry is derived from a study of tumor-infiltrating lymphocytes in primary liver carcinoma. CDR3 size: 15 residues. Germline loops: CDR1 MNHEY, CDR2 SVGAGI. Priming with a constant-region primer yielded TCR beta cDNA from roughly 490 ng total RNA. Libraries covering TCR beta were generated through three nested multiplex PCR rounds (using a slightly modified ARM-PCR). Use of TRBV1-TRBV30 forward primers with a C-beta reverse primer characterized the first two PCR rounds, which lasted 10 cycles each. TCRdb called the multiplex PCR reads again in MiXCR, with one record for every CDR3 protein. This table has fewer than 350,000 distinct CDR3 sequences, less than 75% appearing once.

The receptor comes from a man aged 35-49 years with primary liver carcinoma and hepatitis B virus infection. V is TRBV6-5 and J is TRBJ2-7, with 7 bases matching TRBD1. The sample consisted of peripheral blood. CDR3: CVSSQSGQAPYEQYF. DNA for the CDR3: TGTGTCAGCAGTCAATCAGGACAGGCCCCCTACGAGCAGTACTTC.